The rows below give T cell receptor beta chains drawn from one sample of a study of T-cell memory formation after mild COVID-19. TCRdb redid the calling of the 5' RACE reads with MiXCR, one entry per CDR3 protein. The sample has over 500,000 distinct CDR3 sequences, 15% to 20% seen once. The sequencing sample was made of PBMCs or a T cell subset sorted from them (not recorded which). These receptors were taken from an adult woman who had mild COVID-19 (a few samples of this study predate the infection). Cell type and time point are not known. The CDR3 runs from the conserved cysteine through the conserved F or W. Fields, in order: clone size, V gene, D gene, J gene, CDR3 protein, CDR3 DNA. The D gene is left open where the match is weak. Some rows mark clone size as missing; the rest say once, few, many or name a class of expanded clone.

few	TRBV6-5	TRBD1	TRBJ1-1	CASSYGDRALSEAFF	TGTGCCAGCAGTTACGGGGACAGGGCTCTTTCTGAAGCTTTCTTT
NA	TRBV7-2	TRBD1	TRBJ1-6	CASSKTGTGGYSPLHF	TGTGCCAGCAGCAAAACCGGGACAGGGGGTTATTCACCCCTCCACTTT
few	TRBV30	NA	TRBJ1-1	CAWGAGSLNTEAFF	TGTGCCTGGGGTGCGGGTTCACTGAACACTGAAGCTTTCTTT
few	TRBV20-1	TRBD1	TRBJ1-1	CSARLGGGLEAFF	TGCAGTGCTAGATTGGGAGGGGGCCTAGAAGCTTTCTTT
NA	TRBV12-3/TRBV12-4	NA	TRBJ1-2	CASSYGHLGGYTF	TGTGCCAGCAGTTACGGACACTTGGGCGGCTACACCTTC
few	TRBV7-9	NA	TRBJ1-1	CASSLAGGRGDTEAFF	TGTGCCAGCAGCTTAGCTGGAGGGAGAGGGGACACTGAAGCTTTCTTT
NA	TRBV7-8	NA	TRBJ1-1	CASSLVQTNTEAFF	TGTGCCAGCAGCTTAGTACAGACGAACACTGAAGCTTTCTTT
many	TRBV18	TRBD1	TRBJ2-7	CASSPLARTGGSYEQYF	TGTGCCAGCTCACCCCTTGCACGGACAGGGGGCTCCTACGAGCAGTACTTC
few	TRBV4-1	NA	TRBJ2-3	CASSRLTSSGDTQYF	TGCGCCAGCAGCCGATTGACTAGTTCAGGAGATACGCAGTATTTT
NA	TRBV5-4	NA	TRBJ1-2	CASRSAGRGYGYTF	TGTGCCAGCAGGTCGGCGGGTAGAGGCTATGGCTACACCTTC
NA	TRBV5-1	TRBD2	TRBJ2-5	CASSLPTSGGAQETQYF	TGCGCCAGCAGCTTGCCGACTAGCGGGGGGGCACAAGAGACCCAGTACTTC
few	TRBV7-2	TRBD2	TRBJ2-7	CASSLVGAGGQYEQYF	TGTGCCAGCAGCTTAGTTGGGGCGGGAGGGCAGTACGAGCAGTACTTC
NA	TRBV2	TRBD1	TRBJ2-7	CASSTGQVTNYEQYF	TGTGCCAGCAGTACCGGACAGGTCACAAACTACGAGCAGTACTTC
few	TRBV7-6	NA	TRBJ2-5	CASSLGLEETQYF	TGTGCCAGCAGCTTAGGATTGGAGGAGACCCAGTACTTC
NA	TRBV9	TRBD1	TRBJ2-1	CASSVAGTEPIYNEQFF	TGTGCCAGCAGCGTAGCCGGGACAGAGCCGATTTACAATGAGCAGTTCTTC
NA	TRBV7-9	NA	TRBJ1-2	CASSFSQGYYGYTF	TGTGCCAGCAGCTTCTCACAGGGCTACTATGGCTACACCTTC
few	TRBV10-3	NA	TRBJ1-1	CAISEGWLVNTEAFF	TGTGCCATCAGTGAAGGGTGGTTGGTGAACACTGAAGCTTTCTTT
few	TRBV3-1	TRBD2	TRBJ2-5	CASSLRTGLAGAQETQYF	TGTGCCAGCAGCCTGAGAACTGGACTAGCGGGGGCCCAAGAGACCCAGTACTTC
NA	TRBV27	NA	TRBJ2-1	CASNRRAGNNEQFF	TGTGCCAGTAATCGAAGGGCCGGGAACAATGAGCAGTTCTTC
few	TRBV5-4	TRBD1	TRBJ2-3	CASSPGQGWNTDTQYF	TGTGCCAGCAGCCCTGGACAGGGGTGGAACACAGATACGCAGTATTTT
few	TRBV7-3	NA	TRBJ2-3	CASSTFRDLLTDTQYF	TGTGCCAGCAGCACCTTTAGGGACCTTCTCACAGATACGCAGTATTTT
NA	TRBV4-2	NA	TRBJ2-7	CASSQDFERAYEQYF	TGTGCCAGCAGCCAAGATTTCGAGCGGGCCTACGAGCAGTACTTC
NA	TRBV6-5	NA	TRBJ2-7	CASSSVAGGYYEQYF	TGTGCCAGCAGTTCGGTGGCAGGGGGGTACTACGAGCAGTACTTC